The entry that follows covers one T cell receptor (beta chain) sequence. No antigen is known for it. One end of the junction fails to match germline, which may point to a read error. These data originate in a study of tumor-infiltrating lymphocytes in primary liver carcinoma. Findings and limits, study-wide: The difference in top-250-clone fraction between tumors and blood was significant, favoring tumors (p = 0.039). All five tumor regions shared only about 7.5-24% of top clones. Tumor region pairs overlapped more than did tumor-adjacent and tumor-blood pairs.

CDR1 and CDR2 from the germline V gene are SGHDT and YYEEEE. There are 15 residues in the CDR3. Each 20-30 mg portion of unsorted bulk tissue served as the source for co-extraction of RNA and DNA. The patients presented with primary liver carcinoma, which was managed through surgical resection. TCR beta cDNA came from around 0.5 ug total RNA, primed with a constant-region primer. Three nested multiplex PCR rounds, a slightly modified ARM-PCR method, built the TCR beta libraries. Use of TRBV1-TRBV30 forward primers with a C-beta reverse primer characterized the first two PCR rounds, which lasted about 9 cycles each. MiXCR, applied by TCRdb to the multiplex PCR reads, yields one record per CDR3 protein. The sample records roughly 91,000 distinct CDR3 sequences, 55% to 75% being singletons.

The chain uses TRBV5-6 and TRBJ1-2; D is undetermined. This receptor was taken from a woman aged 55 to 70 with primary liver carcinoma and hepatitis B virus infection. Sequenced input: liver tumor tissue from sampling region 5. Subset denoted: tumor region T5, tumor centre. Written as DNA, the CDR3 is TGTGCCAGCAGCTTGGTAGAGCGTAGTACCTATGGCTACAACTTC. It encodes CASSLVERSTYGYNF.